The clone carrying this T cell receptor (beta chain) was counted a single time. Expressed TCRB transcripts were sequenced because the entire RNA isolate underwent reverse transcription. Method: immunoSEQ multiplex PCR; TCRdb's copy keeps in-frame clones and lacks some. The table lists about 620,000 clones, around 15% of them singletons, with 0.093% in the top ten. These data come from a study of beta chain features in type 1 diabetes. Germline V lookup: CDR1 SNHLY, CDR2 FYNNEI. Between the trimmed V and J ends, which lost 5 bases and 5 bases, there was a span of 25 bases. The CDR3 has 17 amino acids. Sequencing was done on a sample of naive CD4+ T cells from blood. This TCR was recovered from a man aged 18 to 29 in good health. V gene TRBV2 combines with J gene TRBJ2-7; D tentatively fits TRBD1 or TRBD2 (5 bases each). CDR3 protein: CASSSGTARVLGNEQYF. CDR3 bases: TGTGCCAGCAGTTCCGGGACGGCCAGAGTTCTGGGGAACGAGCAGTACTTC. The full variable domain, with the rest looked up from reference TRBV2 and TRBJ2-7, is EPEVTQTPSHQVTQMGQEVILRCVPISNHLYFYWYRQILGQKVEFLVSFYNNEISEKSEIFDDQFSVERPDGSNFTLKIRSTKLEDSAMYFCASSSGTARVLGNEQYFGPGTRLTVT.